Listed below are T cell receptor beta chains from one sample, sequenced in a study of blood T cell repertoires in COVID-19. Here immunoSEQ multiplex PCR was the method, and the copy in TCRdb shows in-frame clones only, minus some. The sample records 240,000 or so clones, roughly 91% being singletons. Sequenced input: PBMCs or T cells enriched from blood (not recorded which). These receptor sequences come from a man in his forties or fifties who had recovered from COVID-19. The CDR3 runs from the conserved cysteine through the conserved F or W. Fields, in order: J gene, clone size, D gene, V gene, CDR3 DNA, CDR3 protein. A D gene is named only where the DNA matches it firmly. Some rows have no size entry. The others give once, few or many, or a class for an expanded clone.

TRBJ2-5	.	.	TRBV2	TGTGCCAGCACCCAGCGGACTGCTCAAGAGACCCAGTACTTC	CASTQRTAQETQYF
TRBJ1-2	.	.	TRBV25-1	TGTGCCAGCAGCGTACCGGGGTCTTCTTATGGCTACACCTTC	CASSVPGSSYGYTF
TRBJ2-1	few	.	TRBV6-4	TGTGCCAGCAGTGAACACCCTCCGGGTGAGCAGTTCTTC	CASSEHPPGEQFF
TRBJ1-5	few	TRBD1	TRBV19	TGTGCCAGTAGCCCAGACAGGGATCAGCCCCAGCATTTT	CASSPDRDQPQHF
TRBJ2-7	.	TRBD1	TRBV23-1	TGCGCCAGCAGCCCACCGGGACAGGTAAAAGAGTACTACGAGCAGTACTTC	CASSPPGQVKEYYEQYF
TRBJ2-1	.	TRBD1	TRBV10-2	TGCGCCAGCAGTGAGTCGTGGACAGGGGGTTACAATGAGCAGTTCTTC	CASSESWTGGYNEQFF
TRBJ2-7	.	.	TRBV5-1	TGCGCCAGCAGCTTGTCTTCATGGACTAACGAGCAGTACTTC	CASSLSSWTNEQYF
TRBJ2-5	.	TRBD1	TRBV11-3	TGTGCCAGCAGCCGGGGGACAGGACGGAAGACCCAGTACTTC	CASSRGTGRKTQYF
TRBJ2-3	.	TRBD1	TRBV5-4	TGTGCCAGCAGCCCACGGACAGGGTCTCGCACAGATACGCAGTATTTT	CASSPRTGSRTDTQYF
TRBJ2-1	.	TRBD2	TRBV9	TGTGCCAGCAGCGCTCAGAGAGCGGGAGGGGGTTACAATGAGCAGTTCTTC	CASSAQRAGGGYNEQFF
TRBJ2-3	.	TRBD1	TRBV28	TGTGCCAGCAGGGGACAGGATACGCAGTATTTT	CASRGQDTQYF
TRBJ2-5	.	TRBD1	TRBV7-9	TGTGCCAGCAGCTTAGGAGTTTTATCCGGGACAGGGGGCGCGAAAGGCCAGTACTTC	CASSLGVLSGTGGAKGQYF
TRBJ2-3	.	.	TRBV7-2	TGTGCCAGCAGCCTCTCAAATAGCGCTAGCACAGATACGCAGTATTTT	CASSLSNSASTDTQYF
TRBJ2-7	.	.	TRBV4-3	TGCGCCAGCAGCCAATTGGCGGATGGCTACGAGCAGTACTTC	CASSQLADGYEQYF
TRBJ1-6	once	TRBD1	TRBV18	TGTGCCAGCTCAGGGGACAGGGGTTCTTCACCCCTCCACTTT	CASSGDRGSSPLHF
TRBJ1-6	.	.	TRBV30	TGTGCCTGGAGTGTGGTTGGTCTTCTCAGCTCCTATAATTCACCCCTCCACTTT	CAWSVVGLLSSYNSPLHF
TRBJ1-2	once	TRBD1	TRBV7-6	TGTGCCAGCAGCTCCGGGACAGGGCATGGCTACACCTTC	CASSSGTGHGYTF
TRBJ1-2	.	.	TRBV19	TGTGCCAGTAGTATAGTCCCTGATCGACCCGCTAGAAACTATGGCTACACCTTC	CASSIVPDRPARNYGYTF
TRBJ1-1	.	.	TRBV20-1	TGCAGTGCTAGTCACAGGGTTAATGATGAAGCTTTCTTT	CSASHRVNDEAFF
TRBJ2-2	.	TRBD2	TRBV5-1	TGCGCCAGCAGCCGTTTTAGCGGGAGGGCCGGTAACACCGGGGAGCTGTTTTTT	CASSRFSGRAGNTGELFF
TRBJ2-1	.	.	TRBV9	TGTGCCAGCAGCACGCGGGGAAGCTCCTACAATGAGCAGTTCTTC	CASSTRGSSYNEQFF
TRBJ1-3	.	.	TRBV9	TGTGCCAGCAGCGTAGTGGGACATGACGCCACCTCTGGAAACACCATATATTTT	CASSVVGHDATSGNTIYF
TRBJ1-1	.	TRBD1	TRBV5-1	TGCGCCAGCAGCTTAGGAGGCAGGGGGGAGAAGAACACTGAAGCTTTCTTT	CASSLGGRGEKNTEAFF
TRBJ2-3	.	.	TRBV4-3	TGCGCCAGCATCCCGAGCAGGGAATTGACAGATACGCAGTATTTT	CASIPSRELTDTQYF
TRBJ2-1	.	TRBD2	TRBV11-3	TGTGCCAGCAGAGGGACTAGCGGGGGCCAAAACAATGAGCAGTTCTTC	CASRGTSGGQNNEQFF
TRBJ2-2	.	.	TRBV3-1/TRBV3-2	TGTGCCAGCAGCCAATTCCTAGCGAACACCGGGGAGCTGTTTTTT	CASSQFLANTGELFF
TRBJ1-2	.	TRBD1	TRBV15	TGTGCCACCAGCAGAGATGCGACAGGGAGGTACAGTGGCTACACCTTC	CATSRDATGRYSGYTF
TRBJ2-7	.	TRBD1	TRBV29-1	TGCAGCGTTGACTTATCCGGGACAGGGGACGAGCAGTACTTC	CSVDLSGTGDEQYF
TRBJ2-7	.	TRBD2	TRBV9	TGTGCCAGCAGTGTCTCCCTAGCGGGAGTGGACGAGCAGTACTTC	CASSVSLAGVDEQYF
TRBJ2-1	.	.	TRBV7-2	TGTGCCAGCAGCTTAATGGGGCCCGGTGAGCAGTTCTTC	CASSLMGPGEQFF
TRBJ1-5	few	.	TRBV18	TGTGCCAGCTCACCATTTGGGGCTAATCAGCCCCAGCATTTT	CASSPFGANQPQHF
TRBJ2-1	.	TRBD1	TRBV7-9	TGTGCCAGCAGCTTCCGGGACAGAACATACAATGAGCAGTTCTTC	CASSFRDRTYNEQFF
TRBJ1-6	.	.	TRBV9	TGTGCCAGCAGCGTCCTCCCGACAGCGAATAATTCACCCCTCCACTTT	CASSVLPTANNSPLHF
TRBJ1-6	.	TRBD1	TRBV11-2	TGTGCCACCGGAGCAGGGGGCTTCCCCTATAATTCACCCCTCCACTTT	CATGAGGFPYNSPLHF
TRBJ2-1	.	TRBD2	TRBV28	TGTGCCAGCAGGCCCTTTTCAAGGGCTAGCGGGAGTTACAATGAGCAGTTCTTC	CASRPFSRASGSYNEQFF
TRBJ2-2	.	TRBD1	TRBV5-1	TGCGCCAGCAGCTTTTCGGGGACAGGGGAATACACCGGGGAGCTGTTTTTT	CASSFSGTGEYTGELFF
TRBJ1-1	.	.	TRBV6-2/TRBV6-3	TGTGCCAGCAGTATAGGAGGGTTTGAAGCTTTCTTT	CASSIGGFEAFF
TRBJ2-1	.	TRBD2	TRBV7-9	TGTGCCAGCAGCTTAGGACTAGCGGGTGAGCAGTTCTTC	CASSLGLAGEQFF
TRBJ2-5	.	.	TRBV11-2	TGTGCCAGCAGCTCGAGAGCGGTGGAGACCCAGTACTTC	CASSSRAVETQYF
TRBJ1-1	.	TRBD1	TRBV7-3	TGTGCCAGCAGCTCCGGGACAGGGCTGGAGAAAACTGAAGCTTTCTTT	CASSSGTGLEKTEAFF
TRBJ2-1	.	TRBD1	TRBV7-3	TGTGCCAGCAGCATACCGGGACAGGGGTACAATGAGCAGTTCTTC	CASSIPGQGYNEQFF
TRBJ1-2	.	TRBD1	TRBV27	TGTGCCAGTAAGACAGGGATCTATGGCTACACCTTC	CASKTGIYGYTF
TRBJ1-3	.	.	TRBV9	TGTGCCAGCAGCGTAGAGGCTAGCTCTGGAAACACCATATATTTT	CASSVEASSGNTIYF
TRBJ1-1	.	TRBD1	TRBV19	TGTGCCAGTAGTACCTGGACAGGGATAGCTGAAGCTTTCTTT	CASSTWTGIAEAFF
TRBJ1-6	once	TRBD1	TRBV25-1	TGTGCCAGCAGCCCGACAGGGGGACGGTCCTATAATTCACCCCTCCACTTT	CASSPTGGRSYNSPLHF
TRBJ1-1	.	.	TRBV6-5	TGTGCCAGCGGGCGGGGCATGAACACTGAAGCTTTCTTT	CASGRGMNTEAFF
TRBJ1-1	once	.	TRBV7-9	TGTGCCAGCAGCTTAGCGCTCGCAGGGTCGAACACTGAAGCTTTCTTT	CASSLALAGSNTEAFF
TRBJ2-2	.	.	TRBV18	TGTGCCAGCTCACCACCAGAGGGGAACACCGGGGAGCTGTTTTTT	CASSPPEGNTGELFF
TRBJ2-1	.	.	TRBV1	TGCACCTCGACTAGCGGGGAGGGCGGCGAGCAGTTCTTC	CTSTSGEGGEQFF
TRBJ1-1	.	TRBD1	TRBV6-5	TGTGCCAGCAGTTATAGTTATGGAGGGGGCGCCGAAGCTTTCTTT	CASSYSYGGGAEAFF